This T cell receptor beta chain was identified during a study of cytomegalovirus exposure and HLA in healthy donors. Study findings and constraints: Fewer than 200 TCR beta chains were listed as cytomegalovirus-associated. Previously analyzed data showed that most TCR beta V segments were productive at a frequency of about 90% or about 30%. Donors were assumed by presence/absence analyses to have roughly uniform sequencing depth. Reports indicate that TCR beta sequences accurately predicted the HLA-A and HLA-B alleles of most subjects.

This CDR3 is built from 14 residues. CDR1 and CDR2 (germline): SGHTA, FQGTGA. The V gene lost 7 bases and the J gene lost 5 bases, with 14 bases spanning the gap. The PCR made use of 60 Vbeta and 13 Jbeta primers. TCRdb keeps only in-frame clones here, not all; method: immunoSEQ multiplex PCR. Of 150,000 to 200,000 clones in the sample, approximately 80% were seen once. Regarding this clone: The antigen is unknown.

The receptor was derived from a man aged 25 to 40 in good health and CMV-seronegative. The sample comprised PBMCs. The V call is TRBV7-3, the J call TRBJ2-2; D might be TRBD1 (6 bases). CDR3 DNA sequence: TGTGCCAGCACCCTCGCTAGGGGGACCGGGGAGCTGTTTTTT. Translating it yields CASTLARGTGELFF.